One and the same sample provided the 14 T cell receptor beta chains below, sequenced in a study of cytomegalovirus exposure and HLA in healthy donors. PCR was performed using 60 Vbeta and 13 Jbeta primers. Sequencing was performed with immunoSEQ multiplex PCR; in TCRdb, only in-frame clones are kept and a portion is missing. The sample has under 200,000 clones; over 80% are singletons. The specimen was PBMCs. The receptor source for this set is a man aged 35 to 55 in good health and CMV-seropositive.

The chain has TRBV6-1 and TRBJ1-1; TRBD1 might be the D (5 bases). Between the trimmed V and J ends, which lost 6 bases and 1 base, there was a span of 12 bases. CDR1 and CDR2 from the germline V gene are MNHNS and SASEGT. This CDR3 contains 14 residues. Written as DNA, the CDR3 is TGTGCCAGCAGCCTACAGGTTAGGAACACTGAAGCTTTCTTT. Protein sequence: CASSLQVRNTEAFF.

V usage is TRBV5-1 and J usage is TRBJ1-2; possible D gene TRBD1, 5 bases. V was trimmed by 3 bases and J by 0 bases, leaving 15 bases between them. Germline-derived CDR1 and CDR2 are SGHRS and YFSETQ. CDR3 length: 16 residues. CDR3 sequence: CASSSEGRRPNYGYTF. CDR3 nucleotides: TGCGCCAGCAGCTCGGAGGGGAGGAGGCCTAACTATGGCTACACCTTC.

V and J are TRBV27 and TRBJ1-4; D possibly corresponds to TRBD1 (6 bases). Germline values: CDR1 MNHEY, CDR2 SMNVEV (reference sequence). The CDR3 is made up of 15 amino acids. Trimming cost V 2 bases and J 5 bases, with 12 bases left between them. Written as DNA, the CDR3 is TGTGCCAGCAGTTTAATTAGGGGGTCAAATGAAAAACTGTTTTTT. As protein: CASSLIRGSNEKLFF.

The gene calls are TRBV6-1 and TRBJ1-3, with D possibly matching TRBD1 (6 bases). CDR1 and CDR2 (germline): MNHNS, SASEGT. The CDR3 consists of 15 residues. Trimming pared 6 bases from V and 3 bases from J, leaving 15 bases between. Here the CDR3 DNA reads TGTGCCAGCAGCCCGAATCAGGGGTATGGAAACACCATATATTTT. Protein product: CASSPNQGYGNTIYF.

The J gene is TRBJ2-7, the V gene TRBV6-5; a weak D match, TRBD2 (6 bases). Trimming took 5 bases from V and 0 from J, leaving 14 bases between them. The length of the CDR3 is 15 residues. Germline loops: CDR1 MNHEY, CDR2 SVGAGI. The CDR3 reads CASSVEGLNSYEQYF. In nucleotides, the CDR3 is TGTGCCAGCAGTGTGGAGGGGCTTAACTCCTACGAGCAGTACTTC.

V is TRBV10-3 and J is TRBJ1-5; the D is unclear. The CDR3 consists of 13 residues. V lost 2 bases to trimming and J lost 7 bases, with 9 bases between them. Germline CDR1 reads ENHRY; CDR2 reads SYGVKD. CDR3 protein: CAISEDSSQPQHF. CDR3 DNA sequence: TGTGCCATCAGTGAGGACTCAAGCCAGCCCCAGCATTTT.

The chain uses TRBV7-2 and TRBJ2-7; D is unclear. The CDR3 loop spans 12 amino acids. Looked up from germline, CDR1 is SGHTA and CDR2 is FQGNSA. V was clipped by 5 bases and J by 3 bases, with 8 bases between them. The CDR3 spells CASSKTDYEQYF. Written as DNA, the CDR3 is TGTGCCAGCAGCAAAACTGACTACGAGCAGTACTTC.

The rearrangement joins TRBV6-6 to TRBJ1-2; perhaps TRBD1 as D (5 bases). This CDR3 contains 15 residues. Trimming took 0 bases from V and 6 from J, leaving 14 bases between them. From germline, CDR1 is MNHNY and CDR2 SVGAGI (reference sequence). The CDR3 DNA reads TGTGCCAGCAGTTACTCGAGACGGGGGGATGATGGCTACACCTTC. Translating gives CASSYSRRGDDGYTF.

The chain combines TRBV5-4 with TRBJ1-1; D gene uncertain. The V gene's germline CDR1 is SGHNT and CDR2 YYREEE (reference sequence). The CDR3 is 15 amino acids. V lost 1 base, J lost 5 bases, and 15 bases lay in between. The CDR3 coding sequence is TGTGCCAGCAGCTTGCCGAAGGCAGGCGCGACTGAAGCTTTCTTT. This sequence encodes CASSLPKAGATEAFF.

In its sample, this clone was seen once. This chain joins TRBV27 and TRBJ2-1, with 11 bases lining up with TRBD2. V was pared by 7 bases and J by 5 bases, with 4 bases of the junction left unmatched. The CDR3 runs 14 residues. Germline CDR1 is MNHEY and CDR2 is SMNVEV (reference sequence). The CDR3 region has the DNA TGTGCCAGCATAGGACTAGCGGGTCACAATGAGCAGTTCTTC. It yields the protein CASIGLAGHNEQFF.

The J gene is TRBJ1-5, the V gene TRBV10-3, with 9 nucleotides matching TRBD1. With 4 bases clipped from V and 2 bases from J, the junction kept 0 bases outside the gene matches. From germline, CDR1 is ENHRY and CDR2 SYGVKD. This CDR3 comprises 14 residues. In nucleotides, the CDR3 is TGTGCCATCAGTGGGGACAGGGGCAATCAGCCCCAGCATTTT. Translation gives CAISGDRGNQPQHF.

There are a few counts of this clone. This chain joins TRBV7-2 and TRBJ1-3, with D maybe TRBD1 (5 bases). The CDR3 loop spans 17 amino acids. The V and J ends lost 2 bases and 0 bases respectively, with 14 bases between them. Germline V gene data show CDR1 as SGHTA and CDR2 as FQGNSA. CDR3 loop: CASSLRSQGSSGNTIYF. The CDR3 DNA is TGTGCCAGCAGCTTACGTAGTCAGGGAAGCTCTGGAAACACCATATATTTT.

The table lists this clone with a few counts. The chain uses TRBV7-9 and TRBJ1-1, with D unclear. The CDR3 is 16 amino acids. Looked up from germline, CDR1 is SEHNR and CDR2 is FQNEAQ (reference sequence). The V end lost 4 bases, the J end lost 0 bases, and 15 bases lay between the germline ends. CDR3 in DNA: TGTGCCAGCAGCTGGGAGTCGTTTGCCCTGAACACTGAAGCTTTCTTT. Amino acid sequence: CASSWESFALNTEAFF.

This clone has just a few counts. The chain recombines TRBV15 with TRBJ2-3, with TRBD2 as a possible D gene (6 bases). The CDR3 is 17 residues long. Deletions cut 1 base from V and 2 bases from J, with 16 bases between. CDR1 and CDR2 from the germline V gene are LNHNV and YYDKDF (reference sequence). CDR3 bases: TGTGCCACCAGCAGAGGGGATCGGGGGTGGAACACAGATACGCAGTATTTT. It translates to CATSRGDRGWNTDTQYF.